The 12 T cell receptor beta chains below all came from one sample that was sequenced in a study of cytomegalovirus exposure and HLA in healthy donors. 60 Vbeta and 13 Jbeta primers were used in PCR. The protocol was immunoSEQ multiplex PCR, while the TCRdb copy is restricted to in-frame clones and leaves out a portion. Recorded for this sample: 130,000 to 150,000 clones. The source material was PBMCs. The receptor set was obtained from a male donor in good health and CMV-seronegative.

The CDR3: CASTFEEIGSPLHF. CDR3 bases: TGCGCCAGCACATTTGAGGAGATCGGATCACCCCTCCACTTT. The chain joins TRBV10-2 to TRBJ1-6; D remains ambiguous. CDR3 length equals 14 residues. The ends were cut back, 7 bases at V and 10 bases at J, with 17 bases in the middle. CDR1 and CDR2 from the germline V gene are WSHSY and SAAADI.

The chain uses TRBV6-5 and TRBJ1-1; no clear D gene. V lost 6 bases and J lost 1, with 6 bases in between. The CDR3 consists of 12 residues. Germline-derived CDR1 and CDR2 are MNHEY and SVGAGI. The CDR3 DNA follows: TGTGCCAGCAGCTTTAAGAACACTGAAGCTTTCTTT. It is translated as CASSFKNTEAFF.

V gene TRBV5-6 combines with J gene TRBJ2-2; D possibly corresponds to TRBD2 (5 bases). Per germline, CDR1 SGHDT and CDR2 YYEEEE. The germline V and J ends were trimmed by 2 bases and 3 bases, with 11 bases remaining between them. The CDR3 sequence is 15 residues long. The CDR3 DNA reads TGTGCCAGCAGCTTAGGTGGGAGAGACACCGGGGAGCTGTTTTTT. This translates into CASSLGGRDTGELFF.

The rearrangement links TRBV7-2 to TRBJ2-7; TRBD1 aligns across 8 bases. The germline V gene has CDR1 SGHTA and CDR2 FQGNSA. The CDR3 loop spans 14 amino acids. Losses at the gene ends were 4 bases for V and 3 bases for J; bases not matched to a gene: 5. The CDR3 region is CASSSWTGSYEQYF. The CDR3, as DNA: TGTGCCAGCAGCTCTTGGACAGGGAGCTACGAGCAGTACTTC.

J is TRBJ2-1 and V is TRBV5-1, with D tentatively TRBD2 (5 bases). Germline CDR1 SGHRS, CDR2 YFSETQ. The CDR3 totals 12 residues. Trimming removed 3 bases from V and 5 bases from J, with 6 bases in between. CDR3 region: CASSSGNNEQFF. The CDR3 DNA reads as TGCGCCAGCAGCTCGGGGAACAATGAGCAGTTCTTC.

This chain joins TRBV29-1 and TRBJ2-5, with 7 positions matching TRBD2. The CDR3 contains 13 residues. Germline values: CDR1 SQVTM, CDR2 ANQGSEA. With V trimmed by 3 bases and J by 5 bases, 6 bases remained unmatched. CDR3 in amino acids: CSVDLAAGETQYF. CDR3 DNA sequence: TGCAGCGTTGACCTAGCGGCCGGTGAGACCCAGTACTTC. The variable domain in full, with the rest retrieved from reference TRBV29-1 and TRBJ2-5, is SAVISQKPSRDICQRGTSLTIQCQVDSQVTMMFWYRQQPGQSLTLIATANQGSEATYESGFVIDKFPISRPNLTFSTLTVSNMSPEDSSIYLCSVDLAAGETQYFGPGTRLLVL.

The gene calls are TRBV27 and TRBJ2-1; 9 bases line up with TRBD2. CDR3 length equals 16 residues. The germline V gene encodes CDR1 MNHEY and CDR2 SMNVEV (reference sequence). V lost 4 bases to trimming and J lost 5 bases; unmatched junction nucleotides: 9. In nucleotides, the CDR3 is TGTGCCAGCAGTTCGTTCGGCGGGAGGGCCAACAATGAGCAGTTCTTC. This sequence encodes CASSSFGGRANNEQFF.

The V and J genes are TRBV18 and TRBJ2-3; TRBD1 might be the D (6 bases). CDR1 is KGHSH, CDR2 LQKENI, per germline. The CDR3 is made up of 15 amino acids. The ends were cut back, 8 bases at V and 1 base at J, with 16 bases in the middle. CDR3 region: CASAYRVPRTDTQYF. Written as DNA, the CDR3 is TGTGCCAGCGCATACAGGGTACCTCGCACAGATACGCAGTATTTT.

The V gene is TRBV19, the J gene TRBJ1-1; 8 nucleotides line up with TRBD1. Germline V gives CDR1 LNHDA, CDR2 SQIVND (reference sequence). V dropped 9 bases and J dropped 1; count of bases not matched to a gene: 10. This CDR3 has 15 amino acids. The CDR3 sequence: CASTIHGTGNTEAFF. The CDR3 DNA is TGTGCCAGCACCATCCATGGGACAGGGAACACTGAAGCTTTCTTT.

This chain joins TRBV7-9 and TRBJ2-7; 7 bases are a match to TRBD1. The germline V gene encodes CDR1 SEHNR and CDR2 FQNEAQ (reference sequence). This CDR3 is built from 14 residues. V shed 6 bases, J shed 5 bases, and the junction held 10 bases outside the gene matches. DNA of the CDR3: TGTGCCAGCAGTTCCCCAGACAGGGTGAACGAGCAGTACTTC. Its translation is CASSSPDRVNEQYF. The variable domain in full, completed from reference TRBV7-9 and TRBJ2-7, reads DTGVSQNPRHKITKRGQNVTFRCDPISEHNRLYWYRQTLGQGPEFLTYFQNEAQLEKSRLLSDRFSAERPKGSFSTLEIQRTEQGDSAMYLCASSSPDRVNEQYFGPGTRLTVT.

This chain connects TRBV9 to TRBJ2-1; a weak D match, TRBD2 (5 bases). This CDR3 has 15 amino acids. The germline gives CDR1 SGDLS, CDR2 YYNGEE. V lost 0 bases and J 10 bases, leaving 17 bases between the germline ends. The CDR3 region is CASSVGGTSTREQFF. CDR3 bases: TGTGCCAGCAGCGTAGGGGGTACTAGTACAAGGGAGCAGTTCTTC.

The chain carries TRBV7-3 and TRBJ1-1; D is perhaps TRBD1 (5 bases). V was trimmed by 6 bases and J by 3 bases, leaving 11 bases between them. The V gene's germline CDR1 is SGHTA and CDR2 FQGTGA. The CDR3 loop spans 13 amino acids. The CDR3 region is CASRRGFDTEAFF. The CDR3 DNA reads TGTGCCAGCAGGCGGGGGTTTGACACTGAAGCTTTCTTT.